Below, 32 T cell receptor beta chains from the same sample are listed, as sequenced in a study of OX40 agonist ivuxolimab in advanced cancers. Sequencing was performed with immunoSEQ multiplex PCR; in TCRdb, only in-frame clones are kept and a portion is missing. Found here are more than 20,000 clones, 85% to 90% of them singletons; the top ten hold 16%. The sample consisted of CD4+ or CD8+ T cells sorted from blood, taken in a trial of the OX40 agonist ivuxolimab. The receptors originated from an adult with an advanced solid tumor such as melanoma, head and neck, liver or kidney cancer.

This chain uses TRBV5-5 with TRBJ2-3; 14 bases are shared with TRBD2. Losses at the gene ends were 0 bases for V and 1 base for J; bases not matched to a gene: 7. The CDR3 has 19 residues. From germline, CDR1 is SGHKS and CDR2 YYEKEE (reference sequence). This CDR3 reads CASSLAGTSGSGGTDTQYF. Here the CDR3 DNA reads TGTGCCAGCAGCTTGGCCGGGACTAGCGGGAGTGGCGGCACAGATACGCAGTATTTT.

The V gene is TRBV19, the J gene TRBJ1-1, with 7 bases that match TRBD1. The germline V gene encodes CDR1 LNHDA and CDR2 SQIVND (reference sequence). The CDR3 contains 15 residues. The J segment lost 4 bases and the V segment lost 3 bases, leaving 8 bases of the junction unmatched. CDR3 sequence: CASSMRQGGITEAFF. The CDR3 DNA follows: TGTGCCAGTAGTATGAGACAGGGCGGGATCACTGAAGCTTTCTTT.

The chain joins TRBV5-1 to TRBJ1-4; the match to TRBD1 covers 7 bases. The CDR3 length is 17 residues. Germline V gene sequence: CDR1 SGHRS, CDR2 YFSETQ. With V trimmed by 5 bases and J by 1 base, 11 bases remained unmatched. CDR3 region: CASRKSITGVTNEKLFF. CDR3 coding DNA: TGCGCCAGCAGAAAGTCTATAACAGGGGTAACTAATGAAAAACTGTTTTTT.

The sample holds one count of this clone. This chain links TRBV19 with TRBJ2-7, with D perhaps TRBD2 (6 bases). Germline values: CDR1 LNHDA, CDR2 SQIVND (reference sequence). The CDR3 is 11 residues long. V gave up 5 bases and J gave up 6 bases, with 8 bases separating them. The CDR3 bases are TGTGCCAGTAGTTGGGGGGTCGAGCAGTACTTC. Its translation is CASSWGVEQYF.

The rearrangement uses TRBV2 and TRBJ2-1; 7 bases fit TRBD2. Germline CDR1 is SNHLY and CDR2 is FYNNEI. This CDR3 contains 15 residues. The J segment lost 2 bases and the V segment lost 2 bases, leaving 3 bases of the junction unmatched. The CDR3 here is CASSEWLAAYNEQFF. The CDR3 nucleotides read TGTGCCAGCAGTGAATGGCTAGCGGCCTACAATGAGCAGTTCTTC.

The chain is built from TRBV9 and TRBJ1-3; D unclear. Germline CDR1 is SGDLS and CDR2 is YYNGEE. The CDR3 sequence is 14 residues long. The V end was cut by 1 base, the J end by 4 bases, with 9 bases between. The CDR3 DNA reads TGTGCCAGCAGCGTACAGGAAAACGGAAACACCATATATTTT. This encodes CASSVQENGNTIYF.

The chain has TRBV5-1 and TRBJ2-7; tentative D call: TRBD2 (7 bases). CDR1 and CDR2 (germline): SGHRS, YFSETQ. The CDR3 extends over 15 amino acids. V was trimmed by 4 bases and J by 3 bases, leaving 17 bases between them. CDR3 loop: CASSPLIGGLYEQYF. CDR3 nucleotide sequence: TGCGCCAGCAGCCCCCTAATCGGGGGGCTCTACGAGCAGTACTTC.

The chain employs TRBV19 and TRBJ1-1; TRBD1 aligns across 9 bases. The germline CDR1 and CDR2 sequences are LNHDA and SQIVND (reference sequence). V trimming: 6 bases; J trimming: 3 bases; junction bases outside the gene matches: 5. The CDR3 totals 14 residues. CDR3 amino acids: CASRETGGDTEAFF. The CDR3 DNA is TGTGCCAGTAGGGAGACAGGGGGGGACACTGAAGCTTTCTTT.

This clone was recorded once. The rearrangement uses TRBV10-1 and TRBJ2-3, with 10 bases fitting TRBD2. Germline V gives CDR1 WNHNN, CDR2 SYGVQD (reference sequence). This CDR3 has 15 residues. With V trimmed by 6 bases and J by 5 bases, 8 bases remained unmatched. The CDR3 DNA sequence: TGCGCCAGCAGCGACATAGCGGGAGGAATAGATACGCAGTATTTT. The encoded protein is CASSDIAGGIDTQYF.

This chain links TRBV7-3 with TRBJ2-1; the match to TRBD2 covers 7 bases. The V and J ends lost 5 bases and 8 bases, in that order; junction bases with no gene match: 12. The germline gives CDR1 SGHTA, CDR2 FQGTGA. CDR3 length equals 15 residues. CDR3 coding DNA: TGTGCCAGCAGCCCGTCGGCGGGAGTTACGTATGAGCAGTTCTTC. Amino acid sequence: CASSPSAGVTYEQFF.

This chain links TRBV27 with TRBJ2-2; TRBD2 agrees at 10 bases. This CDR3 is built from 17 residues. Germline V gives CDR1 MNHEY, CDR2 SMNVEV (reference sequence). Trimming took 3 bases from V and 4 from J; bases not matched to a gene: 8. The CDR3 spells CASSLGLAGVRTGELFF. The CDR3 DNA is TGTGCCAGCAGTTTGGGTCTAGCGGGAGTTCGCACCGGGGAGCTGTTTTTT.

The chain combines TRBV7-9 with TRBJ1-5, with no clear D. Trimming removed 5 bases at V and 2 bases at J, with 10 bases between. Germline values: CDR1 SEHNR, CDR2 FQNEAQ (reference sequence). CDR3 length: 14 residues. CDR3 protein: CASSLGIGNQPQHF. The CDR3 DNA reads TGTGCCAGCAGCCTGGGGATCGGCAATCAGCCCCAGCATTTT.

Notes on this clone: The CDR3 ends on some other residue instead of the conserved phenylalanine or tryptophan, so this is likely a read error. V is TRBV30 and J is TRBJ1-4; 8 nucleotides align to TRBD1. The CDR3 totals 13 residues. V gave up 5 bases and J gave up 5 bases; unmatched junction bases: 4. Germline V lookup: CDR1 GTSNPN, CDR2 SVGIG (reference sequence). The CDR3 DNA reads as TGTGCCTGGGACAGGGGAAGGAATGAAAAACTGTTTTCT. Translation: CAWDRGRNEKLFS.

This chain links TRBV9 with TRBJ1-2; the match to TRBD1 covers 9 bases. CDR1 and CDR2 from the germline V gene are SGDLS and YYNGEE. The CDR3 sequence is 16 residues long. V trimming: 3 bases; J trimming: 0 bases; junction bases outside the gene matches: 6. Here the CDR3 reads CASSDVGDRANYGYTF. Here the CDR3 DNA reads TGTGCCAGCAGCGACGTAGGGGACAGGGCTAACTATGGCTACACCTTC.

V usage is TRBV6-5 and J usage is TRBJ1-3; D is undetermined. CDR3 size: 16 residues. Germline CDR1 reads MNHEY; CDR2 reads SVGAGI. V shed 0 bases and J shed 0 bases, with 9 bases lying between them. Written as DNA, the CDR3 is TGTGCCAGCAGTTACTCGAGGTCGAGCTCTGGAAACACCATATATTTT. Its protein product is CASSYSRSSSGNTIYF.

Only a few counts were recorded for this clone. The gene calls are TRBV29-1 and TRBJ2-3; 8 positions agree with TRBD2. Unmatched junction bases numbered 6, after V lost 4 bases and J lost 0 bases. CDR3 length equals 15 residues. Germline V gene data show CDR1 as SQVTM and CDR2 as ANQGSEA. The CDR3 spells CSVGGAGASTDTQYF. The CDR3, as DNA: TGCAGCGTTGGAGGAGCGGGGGCCAGCACAGATACGCAGTATTTT.

This chain links TRBV9 with TRBJ2-3; D uncertain. CDR3 length: 15 amino acids. Germline loops: CDR1 SGDLS, CDR2 YYNGEE. V dropped 4 bases and J dropped 3 bases, with 15 bases sitting between them. The CDR3 coding sequence is TGTGCCAGCAGCCGAGACTTAAAGACTACAGATACGCAGTATTTT. Translated: CASSRDLKTTDTQYF.

This clone was seen just once. The rearrangement links TRBV19 to TRBJ2-7, with 8 bases fitting TRBD2. Germline assignment: CDR1 LNHDA and CDR2 SQIVND (reference sequence). The CDR3 loop spans 14 amino acids. V was pared by 5 bases and J by 2 bases, with 5 bases of the junction left unmatched. The chain's CDR3 is CASSVAGITYEQYF. The CDR3 bases are TGTGCCAGTAGTGTAGCGGGGATTACCTACGAGCAGTACTTC.

This clone was counted once. The V call is TRBV7-8, the J call TRBJ2-3; 10 bases fit TRBD2. CDR1 and CDR2 from the germline V gene are SGHVS and FQNEAQ. J lost 5 bases, V lost 7 bases, and 15 bases had no gene match. The CDR3 loop spans 17 amino acids. Written as DNA, the CDR3 is TGTGCCAGCACGCCTCTAGCGGGGGCCGGAGAGGGAGATACGCAGTATTTT. As protein: CASTPLAGAGEGDTQYF.

This rearrangement joins TRBV5-4 to TRBJ2-1; D call uncertain. This CDR3 region has 13 residues. The germline CDR1 and CDR2 sequences are SGHNT and YYREEE (reference sequence). V was cut by 4 bases and J by 5 bases, with 10 bases left in between. In nucleotides, the CDR3 is TGTGCCAGCAGCACAAAAGGGAACAATGAGCAGTTCTTC. Encoded protein: CASSTKGNNEQFF.

A single count supports this clone. This rearrangement joins TRBV5-1 to TRBJ2-3; D is unclear. Per germline, CDR1 SGHRS and CDR2 YFSETQ. This CDR3 contains 11 residues. Deletions cut 6 bases from V and 3 bases from J, with 5 bases between. The CDR3 coding sequence is TGCGCCAGCAAGAGTACAGATACGCAGTATTTT. Residues: CASKSTDTQYF.

The V gene is TRBV7-8, the J gene TRBJ1-2; 7 nucleotides align to TRBD1. CDR1 SGHVS and CDR2 FQNEAQ come from the germline V gene. V shed 0 bases, J shed 2 bases, and the junction held 15 bases outside the gene matches. The CDR3 runs to 19 residues. Here the CDR3 reads CASSLALGQPRLKNYGYTF. The CDR3 DNA follows: TGTGCCAGCAGCTTAGCGCTGGGACAGCCCCGACTAAAGAACTATGGCTACACCTTC.

V and J are TRBV11-2 and TRBJ1-5; 8 positions match TRBD1. Germline-derived CDR1 and CDR2 are SGHAT and FQNNGV. V shed 0 bases and J 9 bases; nucleotides not matched to a gene: 13. The length of the CDR3 is 17 residues. CDR3 sequence (DNA): TGTGCCAGCAGCTTAGATGGGGCAGGGGGCGCGGGTACGCCCCAGCATTTT. Amino acids: CASSLDGAGGAGTPQHF. The full variable domain, in which reference TRBV11-2 and TRBJ1-5 provide the parts outside the CDR3, is EAGVAQSPRYKIIEKRQSVAFWCNPISGHATLYWYQQILGQGPKLLIQFQNNGVVDDSQLPKDRFSAERLKGVDSTLKIQPAKLEDSAVYLCASSLDGAGGAGTPQHFGDGTRLSIL.

The rearrangement joins TRBV7-2 to TRBJ2-2; the D is unclear. V was trimmed by 3 bases and J by 5 bases, leaving 10 bases between them. CDR1 is SGHTA, CDR2 FQGNSA, per germline. This CDR3 has 14 residues. CDR3 region: CASSFARGTGELFF. The CDR3 region has the DNA TGTGCCAGCAGCTTTGCCCGTGGGACCGGGGAGCTGTTTTTT.

This rearrangement joins TRBV6-1 to TRBJ2-7, with D tentatively TRBD1 (6 bases). The germline V and J ends were trimmed by 8 bases and 1 base, with 15 bases remaining between them. Per the germline V gene, CDR1 is MNHNS and CDR2 is SASEGT. CDR3 length equals 14 residues. The CDR3 loop reads CASGQKGDSYEQYF. CDR3 DNA sequence: TGTGCCAGCGGCCAGAAGGGGGATTCCTACGAGCAGTACTTC.

V and J are TRBV18 and TRBJ1-2; D call uncertain. Trimming removed 6 bases at V and 7 bases at J, with 15 bases between. Per germline, CDR1 KGHSH and CDR2 LQKENI. There are 13 residues in the CDR3. This CDR3 is CASSPVWEGGYTF. CDR3 sequence (DNA): TGTGCCAGCTCGCCAGTCTGGGAGGGTGGCTACACCTTC.

The genes are TRBV5-6 and TRBJ1-4; TRBD1 matches 7 bases. In germline, CDR1 is SGHDT, CDR2 YYEEEE. The CDR3 totals 14 residues. V lost 5 bases, J lost 8 bases, and 9 bases stayed unmatched. This chain's CDR3 is CASSRGGIEEKLFF. CDR3 nucleotide sequence: TGTGCCAGCAGTCGAGGGGGCATAGAGGAAAAACTGTTTTTT.

V gene TRBV7-6 combines with J gene TRBJ2-5, with TRBD2 matching 7 bases. Germline trimming cut 5 bases from V and 2 bases from J; bases unmatched to any gene: 8. Per the germline V gene, CDR1 is SGHVS and CDR2 is FNYEAQ. The CDR3 length is 15 residues. The CDR3 region has the DNA TGTGCCAGCAGCCCGTCGCGGGGGTCGCAAGAGACCCAGTACTTC. Its translation: CASSPSRGSQETQYF.

This clone was seen a few times. The CDR3 DNA reads TGTGCCAGCAATGTTGGGGATAATTCACCCCTCCACTTT. Its protein is CASNVGDNSPLHF. The rearrangement links TRBV2 to TRBJ1-6, with no clear D. V lost 7 bases, J lost 5 bases, and 9 bases lay in between. Germline values: CDR1 SNHLY, CDR2 FYNNEI. The CDR3 contains 13 residues.

Concerning this clone itself: Other DNA sequences in this specimen translate into the identical CDR3. The chain links TRBV30 to TRBJ1-3; D ambiguous. Per the germline V gene, CDR1 is GTSNPN and CDR2 is SVGIG (reference sequence). This CDR3 region has 16 residues. Trimming pared 0 bases from V and 0 bases from J, leaving 12 bases between. The CDR3 nucleotides read TGTGCCTGGAGTGTACCCGGCCTCGGCTCTGGAAACACCATATATTTT. It codes for CAWSVPGLGSGNTIYF. The variable domain in full, with the rest retrieved from reference TRBV30 and TRBJ1-3, is SQTIHQWPATLVQPVGSPLSLECTVEGTSNPNLYWYRQAAGRGLQLLFYSVGIGQISSEVPQNLSASRPQDRQFILSSKKLLLSDSGFYLCAWSVPGLGSGNTIYFGEGSWLTVV.

This clone was seen just once. The chain joins TRBV19 to TRBJ1-1; D might be TRBD1 (6 bases). The germline CDR1 and CDR2 sequences are LNHDA and SQIVND (reference sequence). Trimming shortened V by 3 bases and J by 1 base, and 6 bases separated the two germline ends. The length of the CDR3 is 13 residues. CDR3 region: CASSMGANTEAFF. The CDR3 DNA is TGTGCCAGTAGTATGGGGGCGAACACTGAAGCTTTCTTT.

The chain has TRBV4-2 and TRBJ2-7, with 10 bases identical to TRBD2. The CDR3 loop spans 16 amino acids. Per germline, CDR1 LGHNA and CDR2 YNFKEQ. Trimming removed 0 bases from V and 6 bases from J; junction bases left unmatched: 8. The CDR3 loop is CASSQDKVAGGLEQYF. The CDR3 nucleotides read TGTGCCAGCAGCCAAGATAAGGTAGCGGGAGGACTCGAGCAGTACTTC.